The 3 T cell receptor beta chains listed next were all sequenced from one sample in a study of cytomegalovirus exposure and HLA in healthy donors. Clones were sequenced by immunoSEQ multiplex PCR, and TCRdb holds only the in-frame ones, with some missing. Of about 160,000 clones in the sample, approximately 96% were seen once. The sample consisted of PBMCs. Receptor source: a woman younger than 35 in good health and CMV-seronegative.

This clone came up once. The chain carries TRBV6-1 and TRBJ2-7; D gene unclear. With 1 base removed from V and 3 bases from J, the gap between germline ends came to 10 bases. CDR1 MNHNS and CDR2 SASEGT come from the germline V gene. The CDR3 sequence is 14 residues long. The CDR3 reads CASSEGWRHYEQYF. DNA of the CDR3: TGTGCCAGCAGTGAAGGGTGGCGGCACTACGAGCAGTACTTC.

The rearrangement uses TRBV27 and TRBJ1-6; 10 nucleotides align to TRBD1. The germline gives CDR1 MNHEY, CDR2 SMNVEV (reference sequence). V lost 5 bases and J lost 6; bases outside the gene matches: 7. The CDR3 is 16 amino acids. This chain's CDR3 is CASSPWDRGFNSPLHF. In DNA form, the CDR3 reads TGTGCCAGCAGTCCATGGGACAGGGGATTTAATTCACCCCTCCACTTT.

The CDR3 bases are TGCGCCAGCAGTGAGAGCGGGGGGCTTTACAATGAGCAGTTCTTC. Protein: CASSESGGLYNEQFF. The chain links TRBV10-2 to TRBJ2-1; 9 bases are shared with TRBD2. Per the germline V gene, CDR1 is WSHSY and CDR2 is SAAADI. This CDR3 region has 15 residues. The V gene end was trimmed by 2 bases and the J gene end by 4 bases; junction bases not matched to a gene: 3.